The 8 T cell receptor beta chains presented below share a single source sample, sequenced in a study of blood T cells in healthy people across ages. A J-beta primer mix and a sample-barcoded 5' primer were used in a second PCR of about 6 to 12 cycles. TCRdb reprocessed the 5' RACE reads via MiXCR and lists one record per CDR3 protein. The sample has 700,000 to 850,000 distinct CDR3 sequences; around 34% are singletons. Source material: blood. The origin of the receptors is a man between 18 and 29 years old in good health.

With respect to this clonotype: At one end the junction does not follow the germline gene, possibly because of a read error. CDR3 DNA: TGCGCCAGCAACCAAGATCCAGCGGGGGGGCCCGGTACGCAGTATTTT. Residues: CASNQDPAGGPGTQYF. V is TRBV4-3 and J is TRBJ2-3, with 10 bases fitting TRBD2. The CDR3 is made up of 16 amino acids. The germline V gene encodes CDR1 LGHNA and CDR2 YSLEER.

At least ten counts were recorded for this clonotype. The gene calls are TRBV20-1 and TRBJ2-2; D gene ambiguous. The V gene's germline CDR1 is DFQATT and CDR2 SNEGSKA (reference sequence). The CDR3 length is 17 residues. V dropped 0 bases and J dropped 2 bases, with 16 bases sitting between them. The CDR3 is CSARDTVSGSNTGELFF. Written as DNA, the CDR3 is TGCAGTGCTAGAGATACGGTTTCGGGCAGCAACACCGGGGAGCTGTTTTTT.

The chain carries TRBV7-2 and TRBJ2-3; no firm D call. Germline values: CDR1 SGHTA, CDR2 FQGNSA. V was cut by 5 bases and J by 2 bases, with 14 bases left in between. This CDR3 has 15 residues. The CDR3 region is CASSPTSSVTDTQYF. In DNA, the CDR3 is TGTGCCAGCAGCCCGACTTCCTCGGTCACAGATACGCAGTATTTT.

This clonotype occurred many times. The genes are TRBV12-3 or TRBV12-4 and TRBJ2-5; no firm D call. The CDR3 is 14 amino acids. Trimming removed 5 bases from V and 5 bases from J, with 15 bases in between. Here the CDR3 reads CASSPDGSQETQYF. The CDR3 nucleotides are TGTGCCAGCAGTCCCGATGGGTCGCAGGAGACCCAGTACTTC.

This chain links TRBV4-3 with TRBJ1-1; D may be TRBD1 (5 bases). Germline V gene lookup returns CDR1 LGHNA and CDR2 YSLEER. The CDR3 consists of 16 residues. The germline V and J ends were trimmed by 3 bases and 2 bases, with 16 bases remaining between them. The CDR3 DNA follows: TGCGCCAGCAGCCAGGGCCCTGGACAATTAAACACTGAAGCTTTCTTT. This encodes CASSQGPGQLNTEAFF.

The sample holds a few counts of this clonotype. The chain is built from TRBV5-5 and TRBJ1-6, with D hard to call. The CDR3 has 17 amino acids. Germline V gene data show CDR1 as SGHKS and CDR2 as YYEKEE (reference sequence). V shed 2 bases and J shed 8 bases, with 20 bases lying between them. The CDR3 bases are TGTGCCAGCAGCTTAGACGGGGTAGTACCGATGGATTCACCCCTCCACTTT. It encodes CASSLDGVVPMDSPLHF. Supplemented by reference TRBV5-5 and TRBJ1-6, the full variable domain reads DAGVTQSPTHLIKTRGQQVTLRCSPISGHKSVSWYQQVLGQGPQFIFQYYEKEERGRGNFPDRFSARQFPNYSSELNVNALLLGDSALYLCASSLDGVVPMDSPLHFGNGTRLTVT.

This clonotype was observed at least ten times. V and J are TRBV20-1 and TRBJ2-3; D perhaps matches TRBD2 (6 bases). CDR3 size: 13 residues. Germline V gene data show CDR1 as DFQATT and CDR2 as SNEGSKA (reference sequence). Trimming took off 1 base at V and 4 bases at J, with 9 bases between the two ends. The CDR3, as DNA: TGCAGTGCTAGAGGCGGCGGGGCAGATACGCAGTATTTT. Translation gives CSARGGGADTQYF.

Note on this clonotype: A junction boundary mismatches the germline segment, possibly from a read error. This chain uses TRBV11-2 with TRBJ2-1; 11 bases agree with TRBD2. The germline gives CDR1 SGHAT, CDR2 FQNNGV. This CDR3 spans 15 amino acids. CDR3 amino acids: CASSLTSGGYNDQFF. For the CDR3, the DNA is TGTGCCAGCAGCTTAACTAGCGGGGGTTACAATGATCAGTTCTTC.